Sequencing of this T cell receptor beta chain was carried out in a study of blood T cell repertoires in COVID-19. About the research overall: The United States, Italy and Spain supplied acute and convalescent COVID-19 samples. From T cells, B-cell-depleted T cells, or PBMCs came the material, which was cDNA or gDNA.

This clone has a single count. CDR3 length: 13 residues. J gave up 2 bases and V 5 bases, and 3 bases lay outside the gene matches. Germline V gives CDR1 SQVTM, CDR2 ANQGSEA. In the original workflow: Estimation of nucleated cell counts was performed using reference gene primer amplification. The protocol was immunoSEQ multiplex PCR, while the TCRdb copy is restricted to in-frame clones and leaves out a portion. That table gives V, J and clone size, and the DNA gave D and trimming. The table lists roughly 100,000 clones, around 79% of them singletons, with around a tenth in the top ten. The chain has TRBV29-1 and TRBJ1-2, with TRBD1 identical over 9 bases. Sequencing was done on a sample of peripheral blood. This receptor was obtained from a woman older than 75 with acute or convalescent COVID-19. Here the CDR3 reads CSVTGGGNYGYTF. DNA for the CDR3: TGCAGCGTTACAGGGGGCGGGAACTATGGCTACACCTTC.